This passage covers 22 T cell receptor beta chains from one sample sequenced in a study of pediatric ulcerative colitis. TCRdb keeps only in-frame clones here, not all; method: immunoSEQ multiplex PCR. The sample holds approximately 11,000 clones, around 82% seen once. During colonoscopy, one to two rectal pinch biopsies were collected. Input material: gut tissue. The receptors derive from a girl aged 10 to 17 who was a control in a study of pediatric ulcerative colitis.

This clone was seen once. This chain joins TRBV11-3 and TRBJ2-1; D is perhaps TRBD2 (5 bases). V lost 4 bases, J lost 7 bases, and 8 bases lay in between. The CDR3 is 12 residues long. The V gene's germline CDR1 is SGHNT and CDR2 YENEEA. DNA of the CDR3: TGTGCCAGCAGCTCTGGCGGGAATGAGCAGTTCTTC. Amino acids: CASSSGGNEQFF.

About this clone: This sample includes further DNA sequences coding for the same CDR3. The chain is built from TRBV11-2 and TRBJ2-2; a possible D gene is TRBD2 (6 bases). V was shortened by 2 bases and J by 2 bases, with 12 bases between the two germline ends. Germline V lookup: CDR1 SGHAT, CDR2 FQNNGV. The CDR3 consists of 16 residues. CDR3 region: CASSLFAGLNTGELFF. The CDR3 DNA follows: TGTGCCAGCAGCTTATTTGCGGGACTTAACACCGGGGAGCTGTTTTTT.

The J gene is TRBJ2-2, the V gene TRBV28; 9 bases agree with TRBD2. CDR1 and CDR2 from the germline V gene are MDHEN and SYDVKM. The CDR3 has 14 amino acids. V trimming: 5 bases; J trimming: 5 bases; junction bases outside the gene matches: 3. DNA for the CDR3: TGTGCCAGCAGTATTAGCGGGAGAACCGGGGAGCTGTTTTTT. Protein: CASSISGRTGELFF.

This clone was recorded only once. The chain links TRBV5-5 to TRBJ1-1, with D possibly TRBD1 on 5 matching bases. From germline, CDR1 is SGHKS and CDR2 YYEKEE (reference sequence). Trimming cost V 2 bases and J 0 bases, with 20 bases left between them. The CDR3 is made up of 18 amino acids. CDR3 bases: TGTGCCAGCAGCTTTCTCAGACAGCCGGCCATTATGAACACTGAAGCTTTCTTT. Its translation is CASSFLRQPAIMNTEAFF.

This clone has just one count. V is TRBV27 and J is TRBJ1-1; 7 bases fit TRBD1. Germline-derived CDR1 and CDR2 are MNHEY and SMNVEV (reference sequence). The CDR3 runs to 13 residues. V lost 6 bases to trimming and J lost 7 bases; unmatched junction nucleotides: 8. CDR3 region: CASSSGTAIEAFF. DNA for the CDR3: TGTGCCAGCAGCTCCGGGACAGCCATTGAAGCTTTCTTT.

V and J are TRBV2 and TRBJ2-3; TRBD2 matches at 8 bases. Germline V gene data show CDR1 as SNHLY and CDR2 as FYNNEI. The V segment lost 3 bases and the J segment 0 bases; nucleotides outside the gene matches: 11. This CDR3 contains 18 residues. The CDR3 DNA reads TGTGCCAGCAGTGATCTCACTAGCGGCGATCTCAGCACAGATACGCAGTATTTT. This encodes CASSDLTSGDLSTDTQYF.

There are a few counts of this clone. V gene TRBV5-1 combines with J gene TRBJ2-2; 11 bases are shared with TRBD2. V gave up 4 bases and J gave up 1 base; unmatched junction bases: 9. The CDR3 runs 18 residues. Germline assignment: CDR1 SGHRS and CDR2 YFSETQ. CDR3 bases: TGCGCCAGCAGCCGTAGTCCCGGGACTAGCGGGAACACCGGGGAGCTGTTTTTT. Its translation is CASSRSPGTSGNTGELFF.

The rearrangement links TRBV5-1 to TRBJ1-3; no definite D call. Per the germline V gene, CDR1 is SGHRS and CDR2 is YFSETQ. V was shortened by 1 base and J by 4 bases, with 12 bases between the two germline ends. The CDR3 is 15 amino acids. The CDR3 DNA reads as TGCGCCAGCAGCTTGAATGCGGGTGCCGGAAACACCATATATTTT. It encodes CASSLNAGAGNTIYF.

V is TRBV9 and J is TRBJ1-1; D is possibly TRBD1 (5 bases). V dropped 3 bases and J dropped 4 bases, with 13 bases sitting between them. Germline V gene lookup returns CDR1 SGDLS and CDR2 YYNGEE. The CDR3 loop spans 14 amino acids. The CDR3 nucleotides read TGTGCCAGCAGCGCTAGTCATAGGGGCACTGAAGCTTTCTTT. This gives the protein CASSASHRGTEAFF.

The chain combines TRBV29-1 with TRBJ1-1; D remains ambiguous. The CDR3 consists of 13 residues. The V and J ends lost 6 bases and 2 bases respectively, with 13 bases between them. Germline loops: CDR1 SQVTM, CDR2 ANQGSEA. Here the CDR3 reads CSVTTDGNTEAFF. The CDR3 DNA reads TGCAGCGTCACAACTGACGGAAACACTGAAGCTTTCTTT.

The gene calls are TRBV2 and TRBJ2-3; the D is unclear. Germline lookup yields CDR1 SNHLY and CDR2 FYNNEI. CDR3 length: 11 amino acids. Trimming shortened V by 8 bases and J by 5 bases, and 8 bases separated the two germline ends. The CDR3 DNA reads TGTGCCAGCCTTAGGGTAGATACGCAGTATTTT. The encoded protein is CASLRVDTQYF.

V usage is TRBV6-1 and J usage is TRBJ2-6; D may correspond to TRBD1 or TRBD2 (5 bases each). Per the germline V gene, CDR1 is MNHNS and CDR2 is SASEGT. Trimming removed 2 bases at V and 2 bases at J, with 13 bases between. This CDR3 is 17 amino acids long. CDR3: CASSEWAGSPGANVLTF. The CDR3 nucleotides are TGTGCCAGCAGTGAATGGGCAGGGAGTCCTGGGGCCAACGTCCTGACTTTC.

The chain employs TRBV6-1 and TRBJ1-3, with a tentative D call TRBD1 (6 bases). CDR1 MNHNS and CDR2 SASEGT come from the germline V gene. The length of the CDR3 is 14 residues. The V end lost 2 bases, the J end lost 5 bases, and 10 bases lay between the germline ends. CDR3 amino acids: CASSESTGRNTIYF. The CDR3 coding sequence is TGTGCCAGCAGTGAATCGACAGGCCGAAACACCATATATTTT.

In its sample, this clone was seen a few times. The chain combines TRBV12-5 with TRBJ2-1; 8 bases map to TRBD2. CDR1 LGHNT and CDR2 FRNRAP come from the germline V gene. This CDR3 region has 15 residues. The V gene end was trimmed by 4 bases and the J gene end by 4 bases; junction bases not matched to a gene: 6. The CDR3 sequence is CASGSGIAGYNEQFF. The CDR3 coding sequence is TGTGCTAGTGGTTCCGGGATAGCGGGGTACAATGAGCAGTTCTTC.

CDR3 protein: CASSVGVTAHYEQYF. DNA for the CDR3: TGTGCCAGCAGCGTAGGGGTGACAGCTCACTACGAGCAGTACTTC. The chain employs TRBV9 and TRBJ2-7; a weak D match, TRBD1 (5 bases). This CDR3 contains 15 residues. Germline V gives CDR1 SGDLS, CDR2 YYNGEE. The V end lost 0 bases, the J end lost 3 bases, and 13 bases lay between the germline ends.

The gene calls are TRBV10-3 and TRBJ1-2; D possibly corresponds to TRBD1 (5 bases). The CDR3 has 15 residues. Trimming took off 3 bases at V and 1 base at J, with 12 bases between the two ends. CDR1 ENHRY and CDR2 SYGVKD come from the germline V gene. The CDR3 DNA sequence: TGTGCCATCAGTGACCCGGGACTGCGTAACTATGGCTACACCTTC. Protein: CAISDPGLRNYGYTF.

The chain links TRBV2 to TRBJ1-5, with D possibly being TRBD1 (5 bases). Germline CDR1 and CDR2: SNHLY and FYNNEI. Trimming pared 7 bases from V and 3 bases from J, leaving 16 bases between. This CDR3 has 15 amino acids. The CDR3 DNA reads TGTGCCAGCAAGGGGCGCGCTATTGACAATCAGCCCCAGCATTTT. Translation gives CASKGRAIDNQPQHF.

For the CDR3, the DNA is TGTGCCAGCAGTGAGGGACAGGGTTACGCAGATACGCAGTATTTT. Translating it yields CASSEGQGYADTQYF. J is TRBJ2-3 and V is TRBV2, with TRBD1 identical over 9 bases. This CDR3 spans 15 amino acids. Per the germline V gene, CDR1 is SNHLY and CDR2 is FYNNEI. The J segment lost 4 bases and the V segment lost 3 bases, leaving 5 bases of the junction unmatched. Together with reference TRBV2 and TRBJ2-3, the CDR3 gives the full variable domain: EPEVTQTPSHQVTQMGQEVILRCVPISNHLYFYWYRQILGQKVEFLVSFYNNEISEKSEIFDDQFSVERPDGSNFTLKIRSTKLEDSAMYFCASSEGQGYADTQYFGPGTRLTVL.

V is TRBV9 and J is TRBJ2-1; D remains ambiguous. Germline-derived CDR1 and CDR2 are SGDLS and YYNGEE. The CDR3 runs to 11 residues. V was pared by 4 bases and J by 10 bases, with 9 bases between. The CDR3 bases are TGTGCCAGCAGCCGAGAAGCGGAGCAGTTCTTC. It translates to CASSREAEQFF.

This chain joins TRBV5-4 and TRBJ2-7; 13 nucleotides agree with TRBD2. The trim removed 0 bases at V and 5 bases at J, leaving 5 bases unmatched. The CDR3 has 16 amino acids. Germline V gene lookup returns CDR1 SGHNT and CDR2 YYREEE (reference sequence). The CDR3, as DNA: TGTGCCAGCAGCTTGGGGGCTGGACTAGCGGGAGACGAGCAGTACTTC. This gives the protein CASSLGAGLAGDEQYF.

The chain has TRBV14 and TRBJ2-3, with 7 bases aligning to TRBD2. Unmatched junction bases numbered 10, after V lost 4 bases and J lost 0 bases. There are 17 residues in the CDR3. The germline CDR1 and CDR2 sequences are SGHDN and FVKESK. CDR3 DNA: TGTGCCAGCAGCCCTTCTGGGGGGGTGCGGAGCACAGATACGCAGTATTTT. It is translated as CASSPSGGVRSTDTQYF. The full variable domain, with the rest looked up from reference TRBV14 and TRBJ2-3, is EAGVTQFPSHSVIEKGQTVTLRCDPISGHDNLYWYRRVMGKEIKFLLHFVKESKQDESGMPNNRFLAERTGGTYSTLKVQPAELEDSGVYFCASSPSGGVRSTDTQYFGPGTRLTVL.

The chain couples TRBV14 to TRBJ1-5, with D unclear. The CDR3 extends over 16 amino acids. CDR1 is SGHDN, CDR2 FVKESK, per germline. V was cut by 1 base and J by 0 bases, with 10 bases left in between. DNA of the CDR3: TGTGCCAGCAGCCAAGGGGCACTGTGTAGCAATCAGCCCCAGCATTTT. Protein sequence: CASSQGALCSNQPQHF.